This TCR beta chain stems from a study of blood T cell repertoires in COVID-19. The overall study: The study drew acute and convalescent COVID-19 samples from the United States, Italy and Spain. PBMCs, B-cell-depleted T cells, or T cells provided the cDNA or gDNA that made up the material.

The trim removed 6 bases at V and 0 bases at J, leaving 5 bases unmatched. The CDR3 is 17 amino acids. Germline values: CDR1 LNHDA, CDR2 SQIVND (reference sequence). The method was immunoSEQ multiplex PCR; TCRdb's version includes in-frame clones alone and lacks a portion of them. The table lists tens of thousands of clones, roughly 91% of them singletons. The V and J genes are TRBV19 and TRBJ2-1; 13 bases are shared with TRBD2. The sequencing input was peripheral blood. The receptor's source is a woman of 80 years or more with active COVID-19. CDR3 DNA: TGTGCCAGTAGGGGACTAGCGGGGCAAAGCTCCTACAATGAGCAGTTCTTC. Encoded protein: CASRGLAGQSSYNEQFF.